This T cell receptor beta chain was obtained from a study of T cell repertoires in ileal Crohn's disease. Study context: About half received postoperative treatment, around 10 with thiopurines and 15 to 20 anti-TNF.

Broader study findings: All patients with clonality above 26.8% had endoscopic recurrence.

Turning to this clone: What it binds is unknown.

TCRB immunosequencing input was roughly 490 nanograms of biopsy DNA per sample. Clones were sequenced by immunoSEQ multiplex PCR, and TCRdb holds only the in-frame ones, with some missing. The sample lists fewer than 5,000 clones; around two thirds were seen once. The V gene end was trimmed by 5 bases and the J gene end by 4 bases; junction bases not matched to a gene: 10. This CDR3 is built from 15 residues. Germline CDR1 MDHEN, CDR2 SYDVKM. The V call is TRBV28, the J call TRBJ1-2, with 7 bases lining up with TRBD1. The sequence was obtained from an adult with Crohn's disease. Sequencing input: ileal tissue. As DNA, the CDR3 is TGTGCCAGCAGTCCCGAGGGGGCCAGTTTCTATGGCTACACCTTC. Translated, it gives CASSPEGASFYGYTF.